This T cell receptor beta chain emerged from a study of tumor-infiltrating lymphocytes in primary liver carcinoma. Study summary: Staging placed the tumors at T1-T3 N0M0, and they measured about 4.2 to 11 cm across.

Remarks on this clonotype: Its antigen is still unknown. The junction differs from germline at one of its ends, possibly a read error.

The investigators made TCR beta cDNA from about 500 ng total RNA, using a constant-region primer. The TCR beta library was amplified through three nested multiplex PCR rounds in a modified ARM-PCR procedure. TCRdb reprocessed the multiplex PCR reads with MiXCR, giving one entry per CDR3 protein. This sample has 75,000 or so distinct CDR3 sequences, with roughly three quarters found just once. From unsorted bulk tissue weighing roughly 19-34 mg, DNA and RNA were co-extracted. At sampling, these chronic HBV carriers had received no treatment. Tumor samples were assessed, and every one had over 80% viable tumor cells. Regarding the study as a whole: Only about 7-24% of top clones showed up in all five tumor regions.

The receptor was isolated from a man between 40 and 49 years old with primary liver carcinoma and hepatitis B virus infection. Specimen: liver tumor tissue from sampling region 4. Documented subset: tumor region T4, right-lateral pole.

The DNA for the CDR3 is TGTGCCATCAGCTCCACCGGAACAGGGGTCTACGAGCAGTACTTC. Amino acids: CAISSTGTGVYEQYF. The chain links TRBV11-2 to TRBJ2-7; 7 bases line up with TRBD1. CDR3 length: 15 residues. The germline V gene encodes CDR1 SGHAT and CDR2 FQNNGV.